The rows below give T cell receptor beta chains drawn from one sample of a study of post-analysis software for immune sequencing data. TCRdb re-called the PCR reads through MiXCR, storing one row per CDR3 protein. This table holds about 190,000 distinct CDR3 sequences, 25% to 30% found once. Sequenced input: blood. These receptors came from a girl aged 2 to 17 with multiple sclerosis. Both conserved end residues are part of each CDR3. The D gene is left open where the match is weak. Clone size is given for some rows only: seen once, a few or many times, or a class if the clone is expanded.

TRBV9	-	TRBJ2-7	many	TGTGCCAGCAGCGTAGGGACAGCGTATCCCTACGAGCAGTACTTC	CASSVGTAYPYEQYF
TRBV6-1	-	TRBJ2-3	few	TGTGCCAGCAGTGAAAGCCGGGGTACCACAGATACGCAGTATTTT	CASSESRGTTDTQYF
TRBV20-1	TRBD1	TRBJ1-2	many	TGCAGTGCTGCCTCCCAGGGGGCGAATGGCTACACCTTC	CSAASQGANGYTF
TRBV12-3/TRBV12-4	-	TRBJ1-1	few	TGTGCCTGCACTCCGGGACGGAGTCTCATGAACACTGAAGCTTTCTTT	CACTPGRSLMNTEAFF
TRBV29-1	TRBD2	TRBJ2-3	many	TGCAGCGTGCCGCTAGCGGGAGTGACAGATACGCAGTATTTT	CSVPLAGVTDTQYF
TRBV9	-	TRBJ2-3	many	TGTGCCAGCAGCGTCCGCTTCCTAACAGATACGCAGTATTTT	CASSVRFLTDTQYF
TRBV20-1	-	TRBJ1-1	-	TGCAGTGCTAGAGTTAGGGCTGAAGCTTTCTTT	CSARVRAEAFF
TRBV27	TRBD2	TRBJ2-5	-	TGTGCCAGCAGTTTATCTCTAGCGGGAGGGGGGTTAGGTGAGACCCAGTACTTC	CASSLSLAGGGLGETQYF
TRBV20-1	TRBD1	TRBJ1-4	-	TGCAGTGCTTTGGGACAAGGACAGGGAATCCAGACTAATGAAAAACTGTTTTTT	CSALGQGQGIQTNEKLFF
TRBV20-1	-	TRBJ2-1	many	TGCAGTGCTCCCCCCAGCGGGCAGTACAATGAGCAGTTCTTC	CSAPPSGQYNEQFF
TRBV10-2	-	TRBJ2-7	many	TGCGCCAGCAGCGGGGTTACGACAGCCTACGAGCAGTACTTC	CASSGVTTAYEQYF
TRBV6-5	TRBD1	TRBJ2-1	-	TGTGCCAGCAGTTACGGGACAGGGGCCAATGAGCAGTTCTTC	CASSYGTGANEQFF
TRBV20-1	-	TRBJ2-7	few	TGCAGTGCTAGAGATCTGCGGAAAAACAACTACGAGCAGTACTTC	CSARDLRKNNYEQYF
TRBV5-1	-	TRBJ1-6	few	TGCGCCAGCAGCTTGGACCGTCGACGGAGCTCCTATAATTCACCCCTCCACTTT	CASSLDRRRSSYNSPLHF
TRBV5-1	-	TRBJ2-6	many	TGCGCCAGCAGGGGGTATTTAGGCTCTGGGGCCAACGTCCTGACTTTC	CASRGYLGSGANVLTF
TRBV28	-	TRBJ2-3	-	TGTGCCAGCAGTCTAGGAGGAGGGAGGGGGGATACGCAGTATTTT	CASSLGGGRGDTQYF
TRBV18	-	TRBJ2-5	few	TGTGCCAGCTCAAACTATATTGGAGAGGAGACCCAGTACTTC	CASSNYIGEETQYF
TRBV20-1	-	TRBJ2-6	-	TGCAGTGCTAGAGCGAGGTCTGGGGCCAACGTCCTGACTTTC	CSARARSGANVLTF
TRBV5-6	TRBD2	TRBJ2-3	-	TGTGCCAGCAATCATGGGGGGGCAGATACGCAGTATTTT	CASNHGGADTQYF
TRBV5-1	TRBD1	TRBJ2-3	many	TGCGCCAGCAGCGCCGACAGGGCAAAATTAGATACGCAGTATTTT	CASSADRAKLDTQYF
TRBV6-5	TRBD2	TRBJ2-1	many	TGTGCCAGCAGCCAAAGCGGGAGCTACCTCAATGAGCAGTTCTTC	CASSQSGSYLNEQFF
TRBV12-3/TRBV12-4	-	TRBJ2-1	few	TGTGCCAGCAGACCATACCGGGACTCCAAAACGGAGCAGTTCTTC	CASRPYRDSKTEQFF
TRBV29-1	-	TRBJ2-5	-	TGCAGCGTTGTTACGCTAGCGGAGACCCAGTACTTC	CSVVTLAETQYF
TRBV6-4	TRBD2	TRBJ2-1	-	TGTGCCGGCAGTGAGGGCTCCTCTCTAGCGGGCCTCCACAATGAGCAGTTCTTC	CAGSEGSSLAGLHNEQFF
TRBV29-1	TRBD2	TRBJ2-7	many	TGCAGCGTTGACAGCGGGGGTTACGAGCAGTACTTC	CSVDSGGYEQYF
TRBV6-4	-	TRBJ2-1	-	TGTGCCAGCAGGGGGGTAGGGAATGAGCAGTTCTTC	CASRGVGNEQFF
TRBV5-1	-	TRBJ2-7	-	TGCGCCAGCAGCTGGGTCCCTTCGGGCGAGCAGTACTTC	CASSWVPSGEQYF
TRBV12-3/TRBV12-4	-	TRBJ2-3	few	TGTGCCAGCAGTTTAGCGGAGCGTGGTACGCAGTATTTT	CASSLAERGTQYF
TRBV10-3	-	TRBJ1-5	many	TGTGCCATCAGCAATACAGGGACGGTTGGCCAGCCCCAGCATTTT	CAISNTGTVGQPQHF
TRBV28	TRBD2	TRBJ2-3	few	TGTGCCAGCAAAAGTGCGGGGGGCAACTGGCGGAGCACAGATACGCAGTATTTT	CASKSAGGNWRSTDTQYF
TRBV2	-	TRBJ2-5	-	TGTGCCAGCGCCGACTGGGCCTCAGCCGAAGAGACCCAGTACTTC	CASADWASAEETQYF
TRBV6-1	-	TRBJ1-6	-	TGTGCCAGCAGTGAATCTCGGTGTTCACCCCTCCACTTT	CASSESRCSPLHF
TRBV20-1	-	TRBJ2-5	-	TGCAGTGCTAGAGAATCGAAGGAGACCCAGTACTTC	CSARESKETQYF
TRBV6-5	-	TRBJ1-1	few	TGTGCCAGCAGTTTTCGCGGAGGATGGAGCACTGAAGCTTTCTTT	CASSFRGGWSTEAFF
TRBV7-8	TRBD2	TRBJ2-7	-	TGTGCCAGCAGCTTCCTAGCGGGAGGGGTTGATGAGCAGTACTTC	CASSFLAGGVDEQYF
TRBV10-1	TRBD1	TRBJ2-7	few	TGCGCCAGCTCCCGGGACAGTTACTACGAGCAGTACTTC	CASSRDSYYEQYF
TRBV29-1	-	TRBJ2-1	many	TGCAGCGTTGACAGGGGTAACTATGAGCAGTTCTTC	CSVDRGNYEQFF
TRBV20-1	-	TRBJ2-7	-	TGCAGTGCTAGAGGGGACCTCTACGAGCAGTACTTC	CSARGDLYEQYF
TRBV20-1	-	TRBJ1-4	many	TGCAGTGCTAGGGTAGCGGGGACGAGGAATGAAAAACTGTTTTTT	CSARVAGTRNEKLFF
TRBV20-1	TRBD1	TRBJ1-2	-	TGCAGTGCCCTACCTACCGACAGGGTAAGAGGCTATGGCTACACCTTC	CSALPTDRVRGYGYTF
TRBV30	-	TRBJ2-3	-	TGTGCCTGGCCCCTAGGAGGGAAGCCCTGCACAGATACGCAGTATTTT	CAWPLGGKPCTDTQYF
TRBV3-1	-	TRBJ1-1	few	TGTGCCAGCAGACATACAGGGACTGAAGCTTTCTTT	CASRHTGTEAFF
TRBV12-3/TRBV12-4	-	TRBJ2-1	many	TGTGCCAGCAGTTTCCTAGGGGGGAACAATGAGCAGTTCTTC	CASSFLGGNNEQFF
TRBV3-1	TRBD1	TRBJ2-7	many	TGTGCCAGCAGCCAAGGACAGGGAACGCAGTACGAGCAGTACTTC	CASSQGQGTQYEQYF
TRBV29-1	-	TRBJ2-5	many	TGCAGCGTTGAAGTGGTAGGCGAGACCCAGTACTTC	CSVEVVGETQYF
TRBV28	-	TRBJ2-1	many	TGTGCCAGCAGTGGCAAGAGTAGGACCATCGACAATGAGCAGTTCTTC	CASSGKSRTIDNEQFF